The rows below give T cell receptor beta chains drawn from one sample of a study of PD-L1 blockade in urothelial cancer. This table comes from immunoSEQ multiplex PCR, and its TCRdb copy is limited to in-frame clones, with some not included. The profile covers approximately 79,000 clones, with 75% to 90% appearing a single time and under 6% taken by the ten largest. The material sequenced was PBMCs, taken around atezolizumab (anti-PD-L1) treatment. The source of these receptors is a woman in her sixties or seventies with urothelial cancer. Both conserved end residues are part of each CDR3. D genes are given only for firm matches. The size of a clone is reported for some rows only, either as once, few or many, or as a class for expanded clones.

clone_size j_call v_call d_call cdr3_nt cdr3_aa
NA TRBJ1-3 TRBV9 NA TGTGCCAGCAGCCCGCGCCGGTTCTCTGGAAACACCATATATTTT CASSPRRFSGNTIYF
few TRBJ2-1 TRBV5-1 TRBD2 TGCGCCAGCAGCCGGACTAGCGGGAGACATAATGAGCAGTTCTTC CASSRTSGRHNEQFF
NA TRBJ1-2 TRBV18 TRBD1 TGTGCCAGCTCACCAATGGGACAGGTTCACGGCTATGGCTACACCTTC CASSPMGQVHGYGYTF
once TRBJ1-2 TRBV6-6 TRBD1 TGTGCCAGCAGTTCGGCAGGGGGCGAATCGTATGGCTACACCTTC CASSSAGGESYGYTF
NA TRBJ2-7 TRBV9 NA TGTGCCAGCAGCGCCACCGGGACCCCGGGGGACGAGCAGTACTTC CASSATGTPGDEQYF
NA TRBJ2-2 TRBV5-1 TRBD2 TGCGCCAGCCGAGACCTAGCGGGATACACCGGGGAGCTGTTTTTT CASRDLAGYTGELFF
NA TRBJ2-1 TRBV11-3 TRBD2 TGTGCCAGCAGCTTAGGGCTAGCGGGAAACAATGAGCAGTTCTTC CASSLGLAGNNEQFF
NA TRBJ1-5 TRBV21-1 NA TGTGCCAGCAGCCGGGACAGGGTAAATCAGCCCCAGCATTTT CASSRDRVNQPQHF
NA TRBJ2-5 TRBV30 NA TGTGCCTGGAGTATGGACACGCAAGAGACCCAGTACTTC CAWSMDTQETQYF
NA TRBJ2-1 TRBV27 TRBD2 TGTGCCAGCAGTGTTTCTAGCGGATACCTCTTGGTTGAGCAGTTCTTC CASSVSSGYLLVEQFF
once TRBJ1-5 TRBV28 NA TGTGCCAGCAGTTACCGGACATCACCCAGTTGGGGCAATCAGCCCCAGCATTTT CASSYRTSPSWGNQPQHF
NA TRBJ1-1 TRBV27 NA TGTGCCAGCAGCATACAGGGGAACACTGAAGCTTTCTTT CASSIQGNTEAFF
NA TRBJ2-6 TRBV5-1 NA TGCGCCAGCAGCTTGGCCGGGGGCTCTGGGGCCAACGTCCTGACTTTC CASSLAGGSGANVLTF
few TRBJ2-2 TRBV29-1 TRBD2 TGCAGCGTTTTGGCGGGGGTGAACACCGGGGAGCTGTTTTTT CSVLAGVNTGELFF
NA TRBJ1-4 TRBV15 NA TGTGCCACCAGCAGATACGTCAACAGGGCAACTAATGAAAAACTGTTTTTT CATSRYVNRATNEKLFF
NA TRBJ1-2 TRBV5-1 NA TGCGCCAGCAGCTTTGGGAGTGAAAACTATGGCTACACCTTC CASSFGSENYGYTF
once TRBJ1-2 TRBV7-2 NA TGTGCCAGCAGCCCCTGGGAGGGAGGAGGGCAGACCTATGGCTACACCTTC CASSPWEGGGQTYGYTF
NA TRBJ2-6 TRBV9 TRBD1 TGTGCCAGCAGCGTAGCCCCACTGGACAGGCCGAACTCTGGGGCCAACGTCCTGACTTTC CASSVAPLDRPNSGANVLTF
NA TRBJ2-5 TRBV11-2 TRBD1 TGTGCCAGCAGCTTGGACAGGGGAGAGACCCAGTACTTC CASSLDRGETQYF
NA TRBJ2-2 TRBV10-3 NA TGTGCCATCAGTGATAGCAAGCGCCCGAACACCGGGGAGCTGTTTTTT CAISDSKRPNTGELFF
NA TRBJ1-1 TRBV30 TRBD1 TGTGCCTGGAGCCGGGACAGGAACACTGAAGCTTTCTTT CAWSRDRNTEAFF
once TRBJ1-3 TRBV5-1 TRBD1 TGCGCCAGCAGCGCCGGGACAGGGCACTCTGGAAACACCATATATTTT CASSAGTGHSGNTIYF
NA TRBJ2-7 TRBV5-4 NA TGTGCCAGCAGCTTGGGAGGGGCAGGGGGGCCCTACGAGCAGTACTTC CASSLGGAGGPYEQYF
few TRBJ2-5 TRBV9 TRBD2 TGTGCCAGCAGCCTCCTAGGACTAGCGGGAGGACAAGAGACCCAGTACTTC CASSLLGLAGGQETQYF
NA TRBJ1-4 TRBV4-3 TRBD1 TGCGCCAGCAGCCAAGTTTCCTCGGACAGGGGGAATGAAAAACTGTTTTTT CASSQVSSDRGNEKLFF
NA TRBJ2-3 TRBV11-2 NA TGTGCCAGCAGCCCCAGAGGCGACCCTACGCAGTATTTT CASSPRGDPTQYF
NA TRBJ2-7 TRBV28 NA TGTGCCAGCAATAGCGGATCCTACGAGCAGTACTTC CASNSGSYEQYF
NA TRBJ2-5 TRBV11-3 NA TGTGCCAGCAGCCAGGACGGCGGAAGACGGGGGGAGACCCAGTACTTC CASSQDGGRRGETQYF
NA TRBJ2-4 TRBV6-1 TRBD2 TGTGCCAGCAGTGAAACCCACACGCTAGCGGGGGTTAACATTCAGTACTTC CASSETHTLAGVNIQYF
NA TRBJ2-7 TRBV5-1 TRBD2 TGCGCCAGCAGCTTGGGGGCTAGCGGGAGGGCCAGCTCCTACGAGCAGTACTTC CASSLGASGRASSYEQYF
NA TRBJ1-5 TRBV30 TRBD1 TGTGCCTGGGGGGGACAGGGGAGCAATCAGCCCCAGCATTTT CAWGGQGSNQPQHF
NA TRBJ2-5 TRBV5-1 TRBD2 TGCGCCAGCAGCCCCCGACTAGCGGGGGCCATAAACCCTCCAGAGACCCAGTACTTC CASSPRLAGAINPPETQYF
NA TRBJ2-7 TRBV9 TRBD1 TGTGCCAGCAGCCAACGGGGGACAGGCCCCTACGAGCAGTACTTC CASSQRGTGPYEQYF
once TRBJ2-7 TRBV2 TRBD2 TGTGCCAGCAGTGAAGTAAGGGCTAGCGGGAGCTACGAGCAGTACTTC CASSEVRASGSYEQYF
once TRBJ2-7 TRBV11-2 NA TGTGCCAGCAGCTTACGGGGGTTGAGGCACGAGCAGTACTTC CASSLRGLRHEQYF
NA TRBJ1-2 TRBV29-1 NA TGCAGCGTTGCCGGGACAATCTATGGCTACACCTTC CSVAGTIYGYTF
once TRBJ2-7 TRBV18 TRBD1 TGTGCCAGCTCATCGGGGACAGGGCCCTACGAGCAGTACTTC CASSSGTGPYEQYF
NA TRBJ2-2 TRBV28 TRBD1 TGTGCCAGCAGAATGTACGGGACAGGGCTGACCGGGGAGCTGTTTTTT CASRMYGTGLTGELFF